The 2 T cell receptor beta chains reported below all come from one sample, sequenced in a study of cytomegalovirus exposure and HLA in healthy donors. Sequenced by immunoSEQ multiplex PCR; TCRdb stores in-frame clones only, minus some. The table shows some 130,000 clones, with about 91% occurring only once. Source material: PBMCs. The receptors were sampled from a woman younger than 30 in good health and CMV-seronegative.

The gene calls are TRBV9 and TRBJ1-3, with TRBD1 as a possible D gene (6 bases). CDR1 and CDR2 from the germline V gene are SGDLS and YYNGEE. The V end was cut by 3 bases, the J end by 0 bases, with 10 bases between. The CDR3 spans 15 residues. In DNA, the CDR3 is TGTGCCAGCAGCGGCCAGGGGTTCTCTGGAAACACCATATATTTT. Encoded protein: CASSGQGFSGNTIYF.

V usage is TRBV27 and J usage is TRBJ1-5, with TRBD1 matching 8 bases. The V segment lost 5 bases and the J segment 6 bases; nucleotides outside the gene matches: 9. The germline gives CDR1 MNHEY, CDR2 SMNVEV (reference sequence). The CDR3 runs to 15 residues. Here the CDR3 reads CASSGLDREGQPQHF. The CDR3 nucleotides are TGTGCCAGCAGTGGCTTGGACAGGGAAGGTCAGCCCCAGCATTTT.